Below are 26 T cell receptor beta chains sequenced from a single sample in a study of CD8 T cells in ankylosing spondylitis. No antigen has been assigned to these receptors. Study-level points and caveats: A TCR beta motif of 8 or 9 highly homologous variants appeared characteristic of ankylosing spondylitis blood.

TCRdb reprocessed the 5' RACE reads via MiXCR and lists one record per CDR3 protein. The sample has some 220,000 distinct CDR3 sequences, approximately 7.3% seen once. Material: blood, either unsorted or a sorted T cell fraction (not recorded which). These receptors all stem from a male donor with ankylosing spondylitis.

This clonotype appeared many times. The DNA for the CDR3 is TGTGCCAGCAGCGCCCATGAGGGGGCGATTACCAAAAACATTCAGTACTTC. Protein product: CASSAHEGAITKNIQYF. This chain connects TRBV7-9 to TRBJ2-4, with 7 bases fitting TRBD1. This CDR3 spans 17 amino acids. Per germline, CDR1 SEHNR and CDR2 FQNEAQ (reference sequence). Trimming cost V 5 bases and J 2 bases; bases outside gene matches: 12.

This clonotype was seen at least ten times. The chain couples TRBV7-8 to TRBJ2-7; 9 bases match TRBD1. This CDR3 is 15 amino acids long. Trimming cost V 3 bases and J 1 base; bases outside gene matches: 4. The germline CDR1 and CDR2 sequences are SGHVS and FQNEAQ. CDR3 coding DNA: TGTGCCAGCAGCTTGGGGACAGGGAGTTCCTACGAGCAGTACTTC. Translation: CASSLGTGSSYEQYF.

The rearrangement uses TRBV7-3 and TRBJ2-5; TRBD1 or TRBD2 may be the D gene (6 bases each). There are 15 residues in the CDR3. The germline CDR1 and CDR2 sequences are SGHTA and FQGTGA. Trimming stripped 5 bases from V and 3 bases from J, with 16 bases between. CDR3 coding DNA: TGTGCCAGCAGCCCCGCTTTGGGGGGCGAAGAGACCCAGTACTTC. Translating it yields CASSPALGGEETQYF.

This clonotype was observed at least ten times. The CDR3 DNA reads TGTGCCAGCAGTTACATGACAGACAGGGAATACGAGCAGTACTTC. Translated: CASSYMTDREYEQYF. The chain links TRBV6-5 to TRBJ2-7; 7 positions match TRBD1. J was trimmed by 4 bases and V by 2 bases; bases with no gene match: 8. The CDR3 is made up of 15 amino acids. CDR1 MNHEY and CDR2 SVGAGI come from the germline V gene.

The J gene is TRBJ2-3, the V gene TRBV2; 12 nucleotides align to TRBD2. With V trimmed by 8 bases and J by 0 bases, 6 bases remained unmatched. CDR3 length equals 16 residues. Germline V gene sequence: CDR1 SNHLY, CDR2 FYNNEI. In DNA, the CDR3 is TGTGCCAGCCCAGGGGGGACTAGCGGGAGCACAGATACGCAGTATTTT. Amino acid sequence: CASPGGTSGSTDTQYF.

This chain joins TRBV5-1 and TRBJ2-1; a weak D match, TRBD1 (6 bases). V lost 4 bases and J 6 bases, leaving 8 bases between the germline ends. CDR3 length equals 12 residues. Germline values: CDR1 SGHRS, CDR2 YFSETQ. The CDR3 here is CASSTGPNEQFF. The DNA for the CDR3 is TGCGCCAGCAGCACAGGGCCCAATGAGCAGTTCTTC.

This chain connects TRBV29-1 to TRBJ2-6; D may be TRBD2 (5 bases). There are 13 residues in the CDR3. Germline V gives CDR1 SQVTM, CDR2 ANQGSEA. The germline V and J ends were trimmed by 3 bases and 4 bases, with 7 bases remaining between them. CDR3 bases: TGCAGCGTTGATACGGGGGGGGCCAACGTCCTGACTTTC. Residues: CSVDTGGANVLTF. Complete variable domain (other parts from reference TRBV29-1 and TRBJ2-6): SAVISQKPSRDICQRGTSLTIQCQVDSQVTMMFWYRQQPGQSLTLIATANQGSEATYESGFVIDKFPISRPNLTFSTLTVSNMSPEDSSIYLCSVDTGGANVLTFGAGSRLTVL.

The chain links TRBV19 to TRBJ2-7; 11 bases match TRBD1. Germline lookup yields CDR1 LNHDA and CDR2 SQIVND (reference sequence). Losses at the gene ends were 6 bases for V and 1 base for J; bases not matched to a gene: 14. This CDR3 has 18 residues. The CDR3 spells CASSQDRGQELASYEQYF. DNA for the CDR3: TGTGCCAGTAGCCAGGACAGGGGGCAGGAGTTGGCGTCCTACGAGCAGTACTTC.

The sample holds a few counts of this clonotype. The V gene is TRBV16, the J gene TRBJ2-1; the match to TRBD1 covers 9 bases. Germline V gene lookup returns CDR1 KGHSY and CDR2 FQNENV. This CDR3 has 11 amino acids. V was pared by 4 bases and J by 16 bases, with 5 bases of the junction left unmatched. The CDR3 region is CASSPGTGPFF. The CDR3 bases are TGTGCCAGCAGCCCCGGGACAGGGCCATTCTTC.

This clonotype has ten or more counts. V and J are TRBV15 and TRBJ2-2, with 7 bases aligning to TRBD2. This CDR3 is 18 amino acids long. J was trimmed by 7 bases and V by 1 base; bases with no gene match: 15. Germline loops: CDR1 LNHNV, CDR2 YYDKDF (reference sequence). CDR3 bases: TGTGCCACCAGCAGAGCCCCTCTAGCGGACCTACTGGGCGGGGAGCTGTTTTTT. This gives the protein CATSRAPLADLLGGELFF.

This clonotype was observed at least ten times. The chain uses TRBV9 and TRBJ1-5; no definite D call. V was cut by 0 bases and J by 2 bases, with 9 bases left in between. The CDR3 consists of 15 residues. Germline V gives CDR1 SGDLS, CDR2 YYNGEE. This CDR3 reads CASSVGESGNQPQHF. In nucleotides, the CDR3 is TGTGCCAGCAGCGTAGGTGAGTCGGGCAATCAGCCCCAGCATTTT.

This clonotype has only a few counts. This chain uses TRBV9 with TRBJ2-1; 12 bases are a match to TRBD2. CDR1 and CDR2 from the germline V gene are SGDLS and YYNGEE. The CDR3 loop spans 17 amino acids. J gave up 8 bases and V 0 bases, and 9 bases lay outside the gene matches. The CDR3 reads CASSVGLRTSGADEQFF. For the CDR3, the DNA is TGTGCCAGCAGCGTAGGACTTAGGACTAGCGGGGCCGATGAGCAGTTCTTC.

This clonotype has ten or more counts. The genes are TRBV9 and TRBJ2-1, with D possibly matching TRBD2 (6 bases). Trimming removed 2 bases at V and 7 bases at J, with 22 bases between. Germline V gives CDR1 SGDLS, CDR2 YYNGEE. The CDR3 sequence is 17 residues long. The CDR3 DNA follows: TGTGCCAGCAGCGTCCATCATTCCGGGAGTTTGGAGAATGAGCAGTTCTTC. Translation: CASSVHHSGSLENEQFF.

The chain's CDR3 is CASGPGKPYNEQFF. CDR3 bases: TGTGCCAGCGGCCCCGGGAAACCCTACAATGAGCAGTTCTTC. The J gene is TRBJ2-1, the V gene TRBV5-5, with D possibly being TRBD2 (5 bases). The CDR3 is 14 amino acids. Trimming took off 7 bases at V and 2 bases at J, with 13 bases between the two ends. From germline, CDR1 is SGHKS and CDR2 YYEKEE (reference sequence).

The sample holds many counts of this clonotype. This sequence joins TRBV7-6 and TRBJ1-1; perhaps TRBD1 as D (5 bases). The germline gives CDR1 SGHVS, CDR2 FNYEAQ. Trimming stripped 0 bases from V and 5 bases from J, with 7 bases between. The CDR3 sequence is 13 residues long. The CDR3 bases are TGTGCCAGCAGCTTAGCAGGGGTAACTGAAGCTTTCTTT. Translated: CASSLAGVTEAFF.

A single count supports this clonotype. The rearrangement uses TRBV7-6 and TRBJ1-6; the D gene is possibly TRBD1 (5 bases). The CDR3 has 14 amino acids. Germline V gene lookup returns CDR1 SGHVS and CDR2 FNYEAQ. Trimming removed 1 base at V and 4 bases at J, with 5 bases between. The CDR3 loop reads CASSLGGYNSPLHF. In nucleotides, the CDR3 is TGTGCCAGCAGCTTAGGGGGGTATAATTCACCCCTCCACTTT.

This clonotype was counted ten times or more. The chain uses TRBV4-1 and TRBJ2-5, with a tentative D call TRBD1 (6 bases). The germline V and J ends were trimmed by 1 base and 4 bases, with 10 bases remaining between them. The V gene's germline CDR1 is MGHRA and CDR2 YSYEKL. The CDR3 totals 14 residues. The CDR3 loop is CASSQGTGLETQYF. In DNA, the CDR3 is TGCGCCAGCAGCCAAGGAACAGGGTTAGAGACCCAGTACTTC.

This clonotype was seen many times. V usage is TRBV4-3 and J usage is TRBJ2-7; 10 nucleotides line up with TRBD1. There are 15 residues in the CDR3. The germline V gene encodes CDR1 LGHNA and CDR2 YSLEER. V gave up 0 bases and J gave up 6 bases; unmatched junction bases: 5. CDR3 in DNA: TGCGCCAGCAGCCAAGATTCCGGGACAGGGGTCGAGCAGTACTTC. Protein product: CASSQDSGTGVEQYF.

This clonotype was counted ten times or more. This chain connects TRBV6-5 to TRBJ2-5; no reliable D call. The CDR3 length is 16 residues. The V gene lost 0 bases and the J gene lost 0 bases, with 11 bases spanning the gap. Germline-derived CDR1 and CDR2 are MNHEY and SVGAGI. In DNA, the CDR3 is TGTGCCAGCAGTTACTCGGAATTTCAGTACCAAGAGACCCAGTACTTC. It codes for CASSYSEFQYQETQYF.

This clonotype was found many times. The chain is built from TRBV4-1 and TRBJ2-4, with D uncertain. V was cut by 2 bases and J by 3 bases, with 8 bases left in between. The length of the CDR3 is 14 residues. CDR1 MGHRA and CDR2 YSYEKL come from the germline V gene. CDR3 sequence reads: CASSQRGSKNIQYF. The CDR3 DNA follows: TGCGCCAGCAGCCAACGAGGCAGCAAAAACATTCAGTACTTC.

In this sample, this clonotype turned up many times. The chain joins TRBV6-5 to TRBJ2-1; D may be TRBD1 (6 bases). The V end lost 0 bases, the J end lost 6 bases, and 12 bases lay between the germline ends. This CDR3 has 15 amino acids. The germline V gene encodes CDR1 MNHEY and CDR2 SVGAGI. CDR3 sequence (DNA): TGTGCCAGCAGTTACTCCTTCAGGGGTCTCAATGAGCAGTTCTTC. The encoded protein is CASSYSFRGLNEQFF.

The sample holds many counts of this clonotype. The CDR3 DNA follows: TGTGCCAGCAGTGAACCACGACAGGCCACCGGGGAGCTGTTTTTT. Translation: CASSEPRQATGELFF. The J gene is TRBJ2-2, the V gene TRBV6-1, with D possibly matching TRBD1 (6 bases). Germline CDR1 reads MNHNS; CDR2 reads SASEGT. The V end lost 2 bases, the J end lost 4 bases, and 11 bases lay between the germline ends. The CDR3 loop spans 15 amino acids.

The V gene is TRBV27, the J gene TRBJ2-7; D may correspond to TRBD1 or TRBD2 (5 bases each). This CDR3 contains 15 residues. Looked up from germline, CDR1 is MNHEY and CDR2 is SMNVEV (reference sequence). Trimming cost V 6 bases and J 5 bases, with 20 bases left between them. In nucleotides, the CDR3 is TGTGCCAGCAGACCCGGGACGATCCGGTGGGACGAGCAGTACTTC. Translated, it gives CASRPGTIRWDEQYF.

There are a few counts of this clonotype. This chain uses TRBV6-2 or TRBV6-3 with TRBJ2-1; TRBD2 matches at 8 bases. The germline CDR1 and CDR2 sequences are MNHEY and SVGEGT. The CDR3 consists of 14 residues. Trimming cost V 8 bases and J 4 bases; bases outside gene matches: 7. The CDR3 region has the DNA TGTGCCAGCTTCGGGGTAGCGGGGTACAATGAGCAGTTCTTC. Translating gives CASFGVAGYNEQFF.

This clonotype was observed at least ten times. This chain connects TRBV6-5 to TRBJ2-1; TRBD2 matches 12 bases. CDR1 and CDR2 from the germline V gene are MNHEY and SVGAGI. The CDR3 loop spans 16 amino acids. V shed 0 bases and J 6 bases; nucleotides not matched to a gene: 3. CDR3 sequence reads: CASSYSMGLAGNEQFF. CDR3 coding DNA: TGTGCCAGCAGTTACTCGATGGGACTAGCGGGCAATGAGCAGTTCTTC.

This clonotype was recorded at least ten times. The chain joins TRBV6-5 to TRBJ1-4, with D possibly matching TRBD1 (5 bases). Germline-derived CDR1 and CDR2 are MNHEY and SVGAGI. CDR3 length equals 15 residues. V lost 2 bases to trimming and J lost 8 bases, with 15 bases between them. The CDR3 nucleotides read TGTGCCAGCAGTTACCGATTCCAGGGAAGCGAAAAACTGTTTTTT. Its protein product is CASSYRFQGSEKLFF.